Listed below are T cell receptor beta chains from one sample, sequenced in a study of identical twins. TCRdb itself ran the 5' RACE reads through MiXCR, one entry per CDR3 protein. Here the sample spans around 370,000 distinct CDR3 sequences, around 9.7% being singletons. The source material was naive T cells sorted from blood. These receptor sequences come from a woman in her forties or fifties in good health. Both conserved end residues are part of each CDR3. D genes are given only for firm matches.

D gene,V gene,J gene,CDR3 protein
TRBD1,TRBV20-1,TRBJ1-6,CSARSGTVDSPLHF
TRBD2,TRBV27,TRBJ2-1,CASSSGLAGANEQFF
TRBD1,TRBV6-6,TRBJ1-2,CASRRQGYGYTF
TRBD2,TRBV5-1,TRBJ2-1,CASSLEGMREGQNEQFF
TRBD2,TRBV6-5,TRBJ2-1,CASSSPAGGDSSEQFF
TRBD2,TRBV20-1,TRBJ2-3,CSARGLVEDTQYF
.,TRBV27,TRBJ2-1,CASSLTGPSYNEQFF
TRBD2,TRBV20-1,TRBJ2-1,CSAIRLAGGPKDEQFF
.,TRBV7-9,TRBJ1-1,CASSLPGGQGEAFF
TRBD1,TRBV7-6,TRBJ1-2,CASSLAPTGEGGYTF
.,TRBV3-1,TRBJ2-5,CASSQGRGLETQYF
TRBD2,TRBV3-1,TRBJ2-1,CASSLLAGGRGEQFF
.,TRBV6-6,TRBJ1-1,CASSYPTEVGNTEAFF
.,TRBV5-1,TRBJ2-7,CASSLEGVGEQYF
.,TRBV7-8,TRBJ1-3,CASSFSDSGNTIYF
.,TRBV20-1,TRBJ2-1,CSADGGLKGGEQFF
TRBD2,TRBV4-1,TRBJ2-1,CASRESGRAFYNEQFF
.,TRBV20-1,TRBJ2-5,CSASPVGGTNQETQYF
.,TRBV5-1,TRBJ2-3,CASSGTVGTDTQYF
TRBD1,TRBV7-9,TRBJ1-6,CASSAGQGGDSPLHF
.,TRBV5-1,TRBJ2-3,CASSLTVSRANRDTQYF
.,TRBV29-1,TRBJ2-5,CSVDRPSRGGETQYF
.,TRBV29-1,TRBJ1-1,CSVDYTGNTEAFF
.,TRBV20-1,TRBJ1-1,CSARTAGMNTEAFF
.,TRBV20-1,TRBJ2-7,CSATGREEEQYF
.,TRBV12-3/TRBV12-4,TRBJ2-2,CASTYSSGGELFF
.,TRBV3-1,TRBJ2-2,CASRLGVVNTGELFF
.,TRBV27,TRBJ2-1,CASSSPGPYNEQFF
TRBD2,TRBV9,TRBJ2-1,CASSVVAGEYNEQFF
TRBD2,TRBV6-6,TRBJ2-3,CASSSSGVSTDTQYF
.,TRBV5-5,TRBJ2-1,CASSAEGTPLWVFF
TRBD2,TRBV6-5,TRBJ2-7,CASSLGGPGSYEQYF
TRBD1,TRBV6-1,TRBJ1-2,CASSPTGGAYGYTF
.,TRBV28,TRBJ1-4,CASSLLGGKLFF
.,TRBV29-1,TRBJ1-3,CSVTGSGNTIYF
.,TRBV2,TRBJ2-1,CASSEIGTNEQFF
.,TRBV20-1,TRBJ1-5,CSASPRQGNNQPQHF
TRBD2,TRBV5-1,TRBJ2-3,CASSPLGSGRAKDTQYF
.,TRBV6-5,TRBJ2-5,CASSYPNEETQYF
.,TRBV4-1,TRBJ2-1,CASSHGGYNEQFF
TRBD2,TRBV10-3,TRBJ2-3,CAISRLAGESTDTQYF
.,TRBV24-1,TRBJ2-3,CATSDLQGGYGTDTQYF
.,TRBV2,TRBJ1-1,CASTTSRMNTEAFF
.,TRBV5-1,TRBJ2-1,CASSLAPGWREQFF
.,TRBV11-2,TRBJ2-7,CASSSMGQESSYEQYF
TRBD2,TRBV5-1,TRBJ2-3,CASSLVLAGNTDTQYF
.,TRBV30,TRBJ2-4,CACSGYKKNIQYF
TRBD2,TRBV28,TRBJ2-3,CASSLLSSGVGADTQYF
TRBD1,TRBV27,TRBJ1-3,CASSQGGGGNTIYF
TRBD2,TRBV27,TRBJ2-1,CASTWGTSGGNEQFF